Given below is one TCR beta chain in context. What it binds is not known. This entry belongs to a study of response to subunit inactivated influenza vaccine. Whole-study results and caveats: Authors suggested each seasonal influenza vaccination recruits few new T cells.

TCRdb fed the RT-PCR reads into MiXCR, producing one record per CDR3 protein. The sample has hundreds of thousands of distinct CDR3 sequences, about 25% seen once. V lost 9 bases and J 5 bases, leaving 16 bases between the germline ends. CDR3 length: 13 amino acids. Germline V gene lookup returns CDR1 MNHNS and CDR2 SASEGT. This sequence joins TRBV6-1 and TRBJ1-2; possibly TRBD1 for D (5 bases). The sequences come from CD4+ T cells sorted from PBMCs, collected around 5 days after vaccination. This TCR was sampled from a man aged 50 to 60 who received an inactivated influenza vaccine. The CDR3 DNA reads TGTGCCAGTAGTAAAAGGGGCCAATATGGCTACACCTTC. Protein product: CASSKRGQYGYTF.